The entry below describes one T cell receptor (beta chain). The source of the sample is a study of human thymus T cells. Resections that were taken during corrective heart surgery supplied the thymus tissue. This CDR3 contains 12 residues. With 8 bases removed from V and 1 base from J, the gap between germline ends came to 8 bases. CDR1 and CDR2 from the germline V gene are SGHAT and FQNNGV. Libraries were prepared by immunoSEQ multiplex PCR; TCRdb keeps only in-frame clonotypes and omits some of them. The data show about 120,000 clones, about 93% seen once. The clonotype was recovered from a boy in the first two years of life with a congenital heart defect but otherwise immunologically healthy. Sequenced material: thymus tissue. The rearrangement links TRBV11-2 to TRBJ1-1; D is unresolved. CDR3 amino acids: CASLAGNTEAFF. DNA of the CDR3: TGTGCCAGCTTAGCCGGGAACACTGAAGCTTTCTTT.